This entry lists 31 T cell receptor beta chains sequenced from one sample in a study of T cells in Graves' hyperthyroidism and ophthalmopathy. TCR beta CDR3 region amplification was performed from RNA transcripts. The HTBI primer set was used in a first-round RT-PCR of the TCR CDR3. One entry per CDR3 protein results from TCRdb running MiXCR on the multiplex PCR reads. The repertoire holds about 370,000 distinct CDR3 sequences, around 15% seen once, with under 25% in the top ten. The sample was blood. Receptors originate from a woman aged 60 to 75 with Graves' ophthalmopathy.

The rearrangement joins TRBV6-5 to TRBJ2-2; no definite D call. Trimming took 3 bases from V and 7 from J, leaving 15 bases between them. This CDR3 contains 15 residues. CDR1 and CDR2 from the germline V gene are MNHEY and SVGAGI. The CDR3 spells CASSYSSAASGELFF. In DNA form, the CDR3 reads TGTGCCAGCAGTTATAGTTCGGCAGCCAGCGGGGAGCTGTTTTTT.

The sample holds many counts of this clonotype. The gene calls are TRBV3-1 and TRBJ1-1; D remains ambiguous. This CDR3 has 12 residues. V was pared by 6 bases and J by 1 base, with 6 bases between. The germline V gene encodes CDR1 LGHDT and CDR2 YNNKEL (reference sequence). CDR3 sequence (DNA): TGTGCCAGCAGGGCCGGGAACACTGAAGCTTTCTTT. This sequence encodes CASRAGNTEAFF.

This clonotype was counted a few times. No DNA is shown, since the ends of the CDR3 on it are uncertain; the CDR3 is the one TCRdb lists. V usage is TRBV28 and J usage is TRBJ2-7; the DNA was not used to check the table's D call, TRBD2. From its first to its last residue, the CDR3 has 16 amino acids. Germline V gene lookup returns CDR1 MDHEN and CDR2 SYDVKM. CDR3 region: CASSSSGLAGAYEQYF.

In this sample, this clonotype turned up once. The chain carries TRBV20-1 and TRBJ2-7; 9 bases fit TRBD2. Per germline, CDR1 DFQATT and CDR2 SNEGSKA (reference sequence). This CDR3 is 15 amino acids long. Losses at the gene ends were 3 bases for V and 2 bases for J; bases not matched to a gene: 8. The CDR3 sequence is CSASDSGRAPYEQYF. CDR3 coding DNA: TGCAGTGCTAGCGATAGCGGGAGAGCCCCCTACGAGCAGTACTTC.

J is TRBJ2-6 and V is TRBV27; possibly TRBD2 for D (5 bases). CDR3 length: 16 residues. Germline-derived CDR1 and CDR2 are MNHEY and SMNVEV (reference sequence). The V end was cut by 7 bases, the J end by 0 bases, with 13 bases between. CDR3 sequence: CASTRTGISGANVLTF. CDR3 DNA: TGTGCCAGCACCAGGACGGGGATCTCTGGGGCCAACGTCCTGACTTTC.

The V gene is TRBV5-1, the J gene TRBJ2-5; D possibly corresponds to TRBD2 (5 bases). Germline assignment: CDR1 SGHRS and CDR2 YFSETQ. V was clipped by 0 bases and J by 5 bases, with 8 bases between them. This CDR3 has 13 residues. CDR3 nucleotides: TGCGCCAGCAGCTTGGCTAGCAGGGAGACCCAGTACTTC. Translation: CASSLASRETQYF. Together with reference TRBV5-1 and TRBJ2-5, the CDR3 gives the full variable domain: KAGVTQTPRYLIKTRGQQVTLSCSPISGHRSVSWYQQTPGQGLQFLFEYFSETQRNKGNFPGRFSGRQFSNSRSEMNVSTLELGDSALYLCASSLASRETQYFGPGTRLLVL.

This clonotype was detected many times. The V and J genes are TRBV24-1 and TRBJ2-1, with D perhaps matching TRBD1 (6 bases). The CDR3 runs 16 residues. Between the trimmed V and J ends, which lost 2 bases and 4 bases, there was a span of 14 bases. Germline assignment: CDR1 KGHDR and CDR2 SFDVKD. CDR3 nucleotides: TGTGCCACCAGTGATTCCTCCCTTGGACAGTACAATGAGCAGTTCTTC. It translates to CATSDSSLGQYNEQFF.

This clonotype has at least ten counts. The chain combines TRBV30 with TRBJ2-1; TRBD1 aligns across 7 bases. The germline V gene encodes CDR1 GTSNPN and CDR2 SVGIG (reference sequence). With 3 bases clipped from V and 4 bases from J, the junction kept 12 bases outside the gene matches. This CDR3 comprises 16 residues. CDR3 sequence reads: CAWSRSPGQPYNEQFF. DNA for the CDR3: TGTGCCTGGAGCCGATCCCCGGGACAGCCATACAATGAGCAGTTCTTC.

This clonotype was detected ten times or more. The chain employs TRBV3-1 and TRBJ1-1, with D tentatively TRBD1 (5 bases). The CDR3 spans 14 residues. V was shortened by 3 bases and J by 5 bases, with 13 bases between the two germline ends. Germline V lookup: CDR1 LGHDT, CDR2 YNNKEL (reference sequence). The CDR3 loop reads CASSHRRAGTEAFF. In DNA form, the CDR3 reads TGTGCCAGCAGCCATCGGAGGGCAGGGACTGAAGCTTTCTTT.

This clonotype occurred a few times. This sequence joins TRBV5-1 and TRBJ2-2; TRBD2 matches at 9 bases. CDR3 length: 17 residues. Trimming cost V 0 bases and J 4 bases; bases outside gene matches: 7. Per germline, CDR1 SGHRS and CDR2 YFSETQ. In DNA form, the CDR3 reads TGCGCCAGCAGCTTGGTGGCGGGAGGGTCGACCACCGGGGAGCTGTTTTTT. Translation gives CASSLVAGGSTTGELFF. Full variable domain (remainder filled in from reference TRBV5-1 and TRBJ2-2): KAGVTQTPRYLIKTRGQQVTLSCSPISGHRSVSWYQQTPGQGLQFLFEYFSETQRNKGNFPGRFSGRQFSNSRSEMNVSTLELGDSALYLCASSLVAGGSTTGELFFGEGSRLTVL.

The chain is built from TRBV12-5 and TRBJ2-4; no clear D gene. Germline V gene data show CDR1 as LGHNT and CDR2 as FRNRAP. V lost 5 bases and J lost 9, with 8 bases in between. The CDR3 has 11 residues. In DNA, the CDR3 is TGTGCTAGTGGTATTGATCGCATTCAGTACTTC. It codes for CASGIDRIQYF.

This clonotype came up many times. This chain uses TRBV20-1 with TRBJ2-1; 11 bases align to TRBD2. Looked up from germline, CDR1 is DFQATT and CDR2 is SNEGSKA (reference sequence). The CDR3 loop spans 16 amino acids. The V and J ends lost 0 bases and 7 bases, in that order; junction bases with no gene match: 8. CDR3 DNA sequence: TGCAGTGCTAGAGACCGACAACTAGCGGGAGATAATGAGCAGTTCTTC. Translation gives CSARDRQLAGDNEQFF.

This clonotype has a count of ten or more. The chain has TRBV5-1 and TRBJ2-1, with unresolved D. CDR3 length: 11 residues. Germline V gene sequence: CDR1 SGHRS, CDR2 YFSETQ. Trimming took 3 bases from V and 11 from J, leaving 9 bases between them. CDR3 protein: CASSSDAKQFF. CDR3 nucleotides: TGCGCCAGCAGCTCGGACGCGAAGCAGTTCTTC.

There are many counts of this clonotype. The J gene is TRBJ2-7, the V gene TRBV6-6, with 8 positions matching TRBD1. The germline gives CDR1 MNHNY, CDR2 SVGAGI (reference sequence). This CDR3 region has 14 residues. J was trimmed by 6 bases and V by 2 bases; bases with no gene match: 6. CDR3 coding DNA: TGTGCCAGCAGTTACGAGGGGACAGGTGGCGAGCAGTACTTC. Translation gives CASSYEGTGGEQYF.

This clonotype occurred a few times. The chain couples TRBV7-8 to TRBJ2-7; no definite D call. With 2 bases removed from V and 4 bases from J, the gap between germline ends came to 15 bases. CDR1 is SGHVS and CDR2 is FQNEAQ in the germline V gene. The length of the CDR3 is 15 residues. CDR3 sequence reads: CASSLQWDLGYEQYF. In DNA, the CDR3 is TGTGCCAGCAGCTTACAGTGGGATCTGGGATACGAGCAGTACTTC.

This clonotype was recorded many times. V gene TRBV11-2 combines with J gene TRBJ2-1, with TRBD2 matching 13 bases. The CDR3 contains 15 residues. Germline CDR1 and CDR2: SGHAT and FQNNGV. The V gene end was trimmed by 4 bases and the J gene end by 7 bases; junction bases not matched to a gene: 4. CDR3 sequence: CASSYRTSGSNEQFF. CDR3 sequence (DNA): TGTGCCAGCAGCTATAGGACTAGCGGGAGTAATGAGCAGTTCTTC.

This clonotype was picked up a small number of times. The gene calls are TRBV10-1 and TRBJ2-4; the D gene is possibly TRBD1 (6 bases). This CDR3 has 14 residues. Trimming shortened V by 5 bases and J by 8 bases, and 16 bases separated the two germline ends. CDR1 is WNHNN, CDR2 SYGVQD, per germline (reference sequence). CDR3 sequence (DNA): TGCGCCAGCAGTTCTGACAGGTTGGGGGACATTCAGTACTTC. It specifies CASSSDRLGDIQYF.

This clonotype was counted ten times or more. The chain has TRBV20-1 and TRBJ1-2; weak D call: TRBD1 (5 bases). The germline CDR1 and CDR2 sequences are DFQATT and SNEGSKA (reference sequence). CDR3 size: 12 residues. Trimming shortened V by 1 base and J by 6 bases, and 9 bases separated the two germline ends. The DNA of the CDR3 is TGCAGTGCTAGAGTCAGGGCCCATGGCTACACCTTC. Its protein is CSARVRAHGYTF.

In this sample, this clonotype turned up many times. The J gene is TRBJ2-3, the V gene TRBV30, with D hard to call. The V end was cut by 0 bases, the J end by 0 bases, with 7 bases between. CDR1 is GTSNPN and CDR2 is SVGIG in the germline V gene (reference sequence). The CDR3 is made up of 14 amino acids. CDR3 DNA: TGTGCCTGGAGTGTATTCGGGAGCACAGATACGCAGTATTTT. This encodes CAWSVFGSTDTQYF.

This clonotype turned up a few times. The V call is TRBV25-1, the J call TRBJ2-2, with 10 bases matching TRBD2. CDR1 and CDR2 from the germline V gene are MGHDK and SYGVNS. Germline trimming cut 6 bases from V and 7 bases from J; bases unmatched to any gene: 8. The CDR3 has 15 amino acids. Here the CDR3 DNA reads TGTGCCAGCAGAGCGGGAGGGCCGTATGGCGGGGAGCTGTTTTTT. It specifies CASRAGGPYGGELFF.

At least ten counts were recorded for this clonotype. The chain links TRBV28 to TRBJ2-7; TRBD2 aligns across 8 bases. CDR1 MDHEN and CDR2 SYDVKM come from the germline V gene. This CDR3 contains 13 residues. The J segment lost 7 bases and the V segment lost 7 bases, leaving 9 bases of the junction unmatched. CDR3 coding DNA: TGTGCCAGCATGAGGCGGGAGGTCGGGGAGCAGTACTTC. Its protein product is CASMRREVGEQYF. Drawing the rest from reference TRBV28 and TRBJ2-7, the complete variable domain is DVKVTQSSRYLVKRTGEKVFLECVQDMDHENMFWYRQDPGLGLRLIYFSYDVKMKEKGDIPEGYSVSREKKERFSLILESASTNQTSMYLCASMRREVGEQYFGPGTRLTVT.

This clonotype was observed at least ten times. CDR3 DNA: TGTGCCAGCAGTTTCCCGCTAGCGGGAGGTACCGGGGAGCTGTTTTTT. Protein sequence: CASSFPLAGGTGELFF. The chain joins TRBV12-3 or TRBV12-4 to TRBJ2-2; 11 bases match TRBD2. This CDR3 contains 16 residues. The trim removed 3 bases at V and 5 bases at J, leaving 5 bases unmatched.

This clonotype has at least ten counts. The CDR3 sequence is CSASFREGTDTQYF. CDR3 DNA: TGCAGTGCTAGTTTCAGGGAGGGCACAGATACGCAGTATTTT. The chain is built from TRBV20-1 and TRBJ2-3; D possibly corresponds to TRBD2 (6 bases). Germline V gene data show CDR1 as DFQATT and CDR2 as SNEGSKA (reference sequence). The CDR3 is 14 residues long. Trimming stripped 3 bases from V and 1 base from J, with 11 bases between.

The rearrangement uses TRBV19 and TRBJ1-1; no clear D. The CDR3 loop spans 13 amino acids. Between the trimmed V and J ends, which lost 1 base and 11 bases, there was a span of 14 bases. Germline V gives CDR1 LNHDA, CDR2 SQIVND (reference sequence). CDR3 nucleotide sequence: TGTGCCAGTAGTATAGGAGGGCGGACGGACGCTTTCTTT. Protein: CASSIGGRTDAFF.

The chain combines TRBV28 with TRBJ2-7, with TRBD2 matching 7 bases. V lost 6 bases and J lost 2; bases outside the gene matches: 4. The CDR3 sequence is 13 residues long. Germline V gene sequence: CDR1 MDHEN, CDR2 SYDVKM. The CDR3 protein is CASRLAPTYEQYF. In DNA form, the CDR3 reads TGTGCCAGCAGACTAGCGCCCACCTACGAGCAGTACTTC. Filled out from reference TRBV28 and TRBJ2-7, the complete variable domain reads DVKVTQSSRYLVKRTGEKVFLECVQDMDHENMFWYRQDPGLGLRLIYFSYDVKMKEKGDIPEGYSVSREKKERFSLILESASTNQTSMYLCASRLAPTYEQYFGPGTRLTVT.

This clonotype was counted many times. V and J are TRBV3-1 and TRBJ2-4; TRBD1 might be the D (5 bases). The ends were cut back, 0 bases at V and 4 bases at J, with 10 bases in the middle. Looked up from germline, CDR1 is LGHDT and CDR2 is YNNKEL (reference sequence). The CDR3 is 15 residues long. DNA for the CDR3: TGTGCCAGCAGCCAAGAAAGGACACCAAAAAACATTCAGTACTTC. Its translation is CASSQERTPKNIQYF.

This clonotype was seen ten or more times. The V gene is TRBV7-2, the J gene TRBJ1-1; D remains ambiguous. Trimming shortened V by 6 bases and J by 6 bases, and 14 bases separated the two germline ends. This CDR3 has 13 amino acids. CDR1 and CDR2 from the germline V gene are SGHTA and FQGNSA. The CDR3 reads CASRDSGSSEAFF. The CDR3 nucleotides are TGTGCCAGCAGGGACTCGGGGAGCTCTGAAGCTTTCTTT.

The table lists this clonotype with many counts. The chain links TRBV12-3 or TRBV12-4 to TRBJ2-1; maybe TRBD1 (6 bases). This CDR3 has 14 amino acids. Trimming took off 2 bases at V and 8 bases at J, with 13 bases between the two ends. In DNA form, the CDR3 reads TGTGCCAGCAGTTTAAATAGGGGGATGGATGAGCAGTTCTTC. It yields the protein CASSLNRGMDEQFF.

Ten or more counts support this clonotype. The gene calls are TRBV18 and TRBJ1-1; the D gene is possibly TRBD1 (5 bases). Trimming left V 0 bases short and J 5 bases short, with 16 bases between. The length of the CDR3 is 16 residues. Germline V gene data show CDR1 as KGHSH and CDR2 as LQKENI. Written as DNA, the CDR3 is TGTGCCAGCTCACCACCGGGCGTCAGGGCCAATACTGAAGCTTTCTTT. The encoded protein is CASSPPGVRANTEAFF.

At least ten counts were recorded for this clonotype. This sequence joins TRBV12-3 or TRBV12-4 and TRBJ2-3, with 13 bases lining up with TRBD2. V gave up 1 base and J gave up 4 bases; unmatched junction bases: 5. This CDR3 contains 17 residues. The CDR3 loop is CASSLGTSGRWADTQYF. CDR3 DNA: TGTGCCAGCAGTTTAGGGACTAGCGGGAGATGGGCAGATACGCAGTATTTT.

The V call is TRBV20-1, the J call TRBJ2-3, with TRBD2 matching over 9 bases. CDR3 length: 15 residues. The J segment lost 3 bases and the V segment lost 5 bases, leaving 9 bases of the junction unmatched. The germline CDR1 and CDR2 sequences are DFQATT and SNEGSKA (reference sequence). CDR3 sequence (DNA): TGCAGTGCTCGAGTACGGCTAGCGGGAACAGATACGCAGTATTTT. It encodes CSARVRLAGTDTQYF.